A selection of T cell receptor beta chains follows, all from one sample in a study of tumor-infiltrating T cells and Merkel cell polyomavirus. Profiling relied on immunoSEQ multiplex PCR, and the TCRdb table lists in-frame clones only, not all of them. The table records around 3,100 clones, 84% of them present only once. The material sequenced was tumor tissue. These receptor sequences come from a man between 45 and 60 years old with Merkel cell carcinoma. CDR3s include the opening cysteine and the closing phenylalanine or tryptophan.

CASSLNQRETQYF TRBJ2-5 TRBV5-1
CASRPVQGGWFEAFF TRBJ1-1 TRBV5-6
CASEEQGGTDTQYF TRBJ2-3 TRBV2
CAISEVWTGSNEQYF TRBJ2-7 TRBV10-3
CASGGIAGGPSYEQYF TRBJ2-7 TRBV5-5
CASRRVETQYF TRBJ2-5 TRBV5-1
CATSKGVSYEQYF TRBJ2-7 TRBV15
CASSPGHNSPLHF TRBJ1-6 TRBV27
CASSSVGQGPYNEQFF TRBJ2-1 TRBV7-2
CTSSEGDEQFF TRBJ2-1 TRBV2
CASSSRQIQETQYF TRBJ2-5 TRBV28
CASSVVPGMDTEAFF TRBJ1-1 TRBV9
CASSRTSGGYNEQFF TRBJ2-1 TRBV4-1
CASSIGARAAYGYTF TRBJ1-2 TRBV19
CASSPGGEAGGSSYEQYF TRBJ2-7 TRBV25-1
CASSIYGTSSLGEQYF TRBJ2-7 TRBV9
CASSSSGSRGSPLHF TRBJ1-6 TRBV7-2
CASSSTGTLLNTEAFF TRBJ1-1 TRBV5-1
CASSTPSAGDSPLHF TRBJ1-6 TRBV11-2
CASSATGGQETQYF TRBJ2-5 TRBV9
CASSAGSATSGNTIYF TRBJ1-3 TRBV5-1
CASSRGAGYGYTF TRBJ1-2 TRBV4-3
CASMGSFGGDYYGYTF TRBJ1-2 TRBV19
CAISEAGGRQPQHF TRBJ1-5 TRBV10-3
CATSRDRGGADEKLFF TRBJ1-4 TRBV15
CASSQDYRGGSHGELFF TRBJ2-2 TRBV4-3
CASSGQGYEQFF TRBJ2-1 TRBV9
CASSTGGGQPQHF TRBJ1-5 TRBV6-5
CASRSGVVAYNEQFF TRBJ2-1 TRBV5-6
CASRHRGFADTQYF TRBJ2-3 TRBV7-9
CASSPAGQGGSGELFF TRBJ2-2 TRBV18
CASSQRWRLAIYNEQFF TRBJ2-1 TRBV4-1
CASSIEGRDLVGNTEAFF TRBJ1-1 TRBV5-4
CASSKPGTGASGNTIYF TRBJ1-3 TRBV4-2
CASSYPRGQNSPLHF TRBJ1-6 TRBV6-5
CASSVQPPSPLHF TRBJ1-6 TRBV13
CASSWGLAGEYEQYF TRBJ2-7 TRBV11-2
CASSLSSVKSSYNSPLHF TRBJ1-6 TRBV5-1
CASTPRGTAQDTQYF TRBJ2-3 TRBV7-2
CASSQRLAGGTGELFF TRBJ2-2 TRBV4-1
CAWSVLLPDTQYF TRBJ2-3 TRBV30
CASSPIASVGTDTQYF TRBJ2-3 TRBV18
CASSQRLFAPVREVTEAFF TRBJ1-1 TRBV4-1
CASRLRDSYEQYF TRBJ2-7 TRBV6-5
CASRRFTYEQYF TRBJ2-7 TRBV19
CASSQELQGAGGNTIYF TRBJ1-3 TRBV4-3
CASSYSFRVDTEAFF TRBJ1-1 TRBV6-5
CASSGSPTGEAFF TRBJ1-1 TRBV5-1
CASSLDGAGDEKLFF TRBJ1-4 TRBV5-5
CASRQTGMSYEQYF TRBJ2-7 TRBV14